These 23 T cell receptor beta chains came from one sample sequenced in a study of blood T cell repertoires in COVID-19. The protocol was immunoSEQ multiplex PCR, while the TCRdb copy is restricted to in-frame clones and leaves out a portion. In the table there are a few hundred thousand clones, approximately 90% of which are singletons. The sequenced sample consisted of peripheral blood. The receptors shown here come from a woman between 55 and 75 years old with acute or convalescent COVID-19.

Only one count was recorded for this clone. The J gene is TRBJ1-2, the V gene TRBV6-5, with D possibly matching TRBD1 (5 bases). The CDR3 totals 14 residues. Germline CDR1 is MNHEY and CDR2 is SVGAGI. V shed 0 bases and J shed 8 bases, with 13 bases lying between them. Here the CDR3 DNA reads TGTGCCAGCAGTTACTCTGGAGGGGCGGGGGGCTACACCTTC. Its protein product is CASSYSGGAGGYTF.

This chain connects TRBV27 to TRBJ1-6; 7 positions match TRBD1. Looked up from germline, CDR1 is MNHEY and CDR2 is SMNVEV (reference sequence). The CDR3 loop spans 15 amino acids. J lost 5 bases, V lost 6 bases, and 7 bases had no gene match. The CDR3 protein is CASSQAGTDNSPLHF. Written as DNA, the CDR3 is TGTGCCAGCAGCCAAGCCGGGACAGATAATTCACCCCTCCACTTT.

The CDR3 nucleotides read TGTGCCAGCAGTCCCCCGAGGTCACCCCTCCACTTT. It is translated as CASSPPRSPLHF. The V and J genes are TRBV27 and TRBJ1-6, with D unresolved. V lost 5 bases, J lost 10 bases, and 9 bases lay in between. The V gene's germline CDR1 is MNHEY and CDR2 SMNVEV (reference sequence). The CDR3 runs to 12 residues.

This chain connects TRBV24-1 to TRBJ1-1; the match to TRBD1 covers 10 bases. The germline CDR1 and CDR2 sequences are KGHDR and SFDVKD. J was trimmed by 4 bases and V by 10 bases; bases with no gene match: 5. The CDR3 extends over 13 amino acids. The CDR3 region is CATRQGAFTEAFF. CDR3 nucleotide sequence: TGTGCCACGAGACAGGGGGCTTTCACTGAAGCTTTCTTT.

CDR3: CASSYGAGGSTDTQYF. In nucleotides, the CDR3 is TGTGCCAGCAGTTACGGGGCGGGAGGGAGCACAGATACGCAGTATTTT. V usage is TRBV6-6 and J usage is TRBJ2-3, with 9 bases matching TRBD2. This CDR3 spans 16 amino acids. Germline lookup yields CDR1 MNHNY and CDR2 SVGAGI (reference sequence). Trimming took 2 bases from V and 0 from J; bases not matched to a gene: 3.

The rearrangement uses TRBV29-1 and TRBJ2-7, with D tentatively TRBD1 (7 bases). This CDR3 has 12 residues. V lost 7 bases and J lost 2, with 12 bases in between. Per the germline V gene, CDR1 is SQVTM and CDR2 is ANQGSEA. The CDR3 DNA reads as TGCAGCGGGCGGGACAGCCCCTACGAGCAGTACTTC. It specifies CSGRDSPYEQYF.

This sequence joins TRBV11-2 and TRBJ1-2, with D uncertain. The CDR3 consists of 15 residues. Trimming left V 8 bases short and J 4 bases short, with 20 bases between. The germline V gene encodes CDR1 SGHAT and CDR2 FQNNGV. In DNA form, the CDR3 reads TGTGCCAGCCACAAAAATGGAGAGGGCTTCTATGGCTACACCTTC. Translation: CASHKNGEGFYGYTF.

CDR3 residues: CAISELAGTQETQYF. The CDR3 bases are TGTGCCATCAGTGAGCTAGCGGGGACCCAAGAGACCCAGTACTTC. The chain recombines TRBV10-3 with TRBJ2-5; 9 bases match TRBD2. This CDR3 has 15 residues. Germline CDR1 and CDR2: ENHRY and SYGVKD. The trim removed 2 bases at V and 1 base at J, leaving 2 bases unmatched.

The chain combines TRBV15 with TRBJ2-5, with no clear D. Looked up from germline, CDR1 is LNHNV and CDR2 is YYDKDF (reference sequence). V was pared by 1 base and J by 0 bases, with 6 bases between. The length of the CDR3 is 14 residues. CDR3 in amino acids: CATSRVDNQETQYF. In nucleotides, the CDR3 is TGTGCCACCAGCAGAGTCGACAACCAAGAGACCCAGTACTTC.

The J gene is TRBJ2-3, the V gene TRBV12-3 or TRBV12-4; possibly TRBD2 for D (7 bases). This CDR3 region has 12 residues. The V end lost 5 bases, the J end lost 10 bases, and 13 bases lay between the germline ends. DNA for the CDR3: TGTGCCAGCAGTCCCTCGCGGGGGCCGCAGTATTTT. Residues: CASSPSRGPQYF.

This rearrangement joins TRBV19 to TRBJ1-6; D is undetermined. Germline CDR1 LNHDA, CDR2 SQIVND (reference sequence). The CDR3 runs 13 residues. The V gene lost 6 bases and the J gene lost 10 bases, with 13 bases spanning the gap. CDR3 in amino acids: CASRREVKSPLHF. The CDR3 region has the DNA TGTGCCAGTAGGAGGGAGGTGAAATCACCCCTCCACTTT.

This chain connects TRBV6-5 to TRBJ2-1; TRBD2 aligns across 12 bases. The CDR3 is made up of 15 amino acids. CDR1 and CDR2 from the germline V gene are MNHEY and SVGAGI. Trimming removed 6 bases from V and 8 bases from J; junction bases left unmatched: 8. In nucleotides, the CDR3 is TGTGCCAGCAGGGAGACTAGCGGGAGTACACATGAGCAGTTCTTC. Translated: CASRETSGSTHEQFF.

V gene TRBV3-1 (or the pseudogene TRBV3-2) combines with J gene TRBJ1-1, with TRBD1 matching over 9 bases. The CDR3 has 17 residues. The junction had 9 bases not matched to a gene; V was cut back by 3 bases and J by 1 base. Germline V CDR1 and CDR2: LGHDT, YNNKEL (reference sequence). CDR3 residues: CASSQVKQGAKNTEAFF. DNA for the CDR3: TGTGCCAGCAGCCAGGTCAAACAGGGGGCGAAGAACACTGAAGCTTTCTTT.

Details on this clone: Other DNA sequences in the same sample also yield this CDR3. Here the CDR3 reads CASSLNRGNSPLHF. CDR3 nucleotides: TGTGCCAGCAGCTTAAACAGGGGAAATTCACCCCTCCACTTT. The gene calls are TRBV2 and TRBJ1-6, with TRBD1 matching over 7 bases. The V segment lost 6 bases and the J segment 7 bases; nucleotides outside the gene matches: 6. Germline CDR1 is SNHLY and CDR2 is FYNNEI. The CDR3 is 14 amino acids.

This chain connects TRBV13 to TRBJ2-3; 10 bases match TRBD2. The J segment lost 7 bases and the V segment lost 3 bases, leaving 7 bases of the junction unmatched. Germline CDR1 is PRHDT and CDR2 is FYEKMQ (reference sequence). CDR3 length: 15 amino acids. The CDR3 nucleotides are TGTGCCAGCAGCTTTGCTAGCGGGAGAGCCAATACGCAGTATTTT. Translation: CASSFASGRANTQYF.

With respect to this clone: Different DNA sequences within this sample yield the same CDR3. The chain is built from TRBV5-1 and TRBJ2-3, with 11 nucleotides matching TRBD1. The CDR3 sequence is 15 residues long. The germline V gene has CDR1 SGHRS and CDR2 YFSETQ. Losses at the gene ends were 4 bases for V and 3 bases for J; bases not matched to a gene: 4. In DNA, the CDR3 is TGCGCCAGCAGCCTAGGACAGGGGGCGACAGATACGCAGTATTTT. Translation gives CASSLGQGATDTQYF. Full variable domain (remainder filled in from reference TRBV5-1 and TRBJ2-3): KAGVTQTPRYLIKTRGQQVTLSCSPISGHRSVSWYQQTPGQGLQFLFEYFSETQRNKGNFPGRFSGRQFSNSRSEMNVSTLELGDSALYLCASSLGQGATDTQYFGPGTRLTVL.

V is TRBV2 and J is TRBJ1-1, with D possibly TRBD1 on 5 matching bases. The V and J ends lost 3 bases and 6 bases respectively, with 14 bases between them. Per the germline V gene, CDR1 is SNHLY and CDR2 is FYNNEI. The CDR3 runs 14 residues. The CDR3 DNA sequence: TGTGCCAGCAGTGATCCAGGGCCCCGGGCTGAAGCTTTCTTT. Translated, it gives CASSDPGPRAEAFF.

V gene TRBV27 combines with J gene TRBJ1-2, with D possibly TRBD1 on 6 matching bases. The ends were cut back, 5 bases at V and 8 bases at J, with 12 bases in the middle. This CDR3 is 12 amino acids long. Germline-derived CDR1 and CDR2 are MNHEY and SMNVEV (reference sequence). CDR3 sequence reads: CASSTQGLGYTF. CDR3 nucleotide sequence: TGTGCCAGCAGTACACAGGGTTTGGGCTACACCTTC.

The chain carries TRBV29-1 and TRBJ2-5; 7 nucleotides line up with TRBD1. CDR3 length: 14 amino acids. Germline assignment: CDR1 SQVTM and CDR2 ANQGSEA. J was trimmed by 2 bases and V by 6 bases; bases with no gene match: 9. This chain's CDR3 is CSVVPGQPQETQYF. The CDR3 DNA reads TGCAGCGTCGTTCCGGGACAGCCTCAAGAGACCCAGTACTTC. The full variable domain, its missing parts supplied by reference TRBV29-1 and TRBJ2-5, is SAVISQKPSRDICQRGTSLTIQCQVDSQVTMMFWYRQQPGQSLTLIATANQGSEATYESGFVIDKFPISRPNLTFSTLTVSNMSPEDSSIYLCSVVPGQPQETQYFGPGTRLLVL.

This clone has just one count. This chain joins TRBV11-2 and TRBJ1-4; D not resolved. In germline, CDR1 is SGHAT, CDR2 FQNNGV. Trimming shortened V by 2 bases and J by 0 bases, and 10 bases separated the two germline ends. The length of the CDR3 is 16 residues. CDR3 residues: CASSLSSRATNEKLFF. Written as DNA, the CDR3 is TGTGCCAGCAGCTTATCGTCCCGTGCAACTAATGAAAAACTGTTTTTT.

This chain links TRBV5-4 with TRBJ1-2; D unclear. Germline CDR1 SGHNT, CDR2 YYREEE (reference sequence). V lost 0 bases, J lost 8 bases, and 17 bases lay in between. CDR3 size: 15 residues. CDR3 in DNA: TGTGCCAGCAGCTTGGGAGGAGGGAGTGTGATAGGCTACACCTTC. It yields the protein CASSLGGGSVIGYTF.

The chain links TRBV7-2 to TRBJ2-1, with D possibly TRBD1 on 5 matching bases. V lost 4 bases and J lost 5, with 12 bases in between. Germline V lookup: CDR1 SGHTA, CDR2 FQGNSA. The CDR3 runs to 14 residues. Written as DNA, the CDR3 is TGTGCCAGCAGCTCTAGGTGGGGCGACAATGAGCAGTTCTTC. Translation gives CASSSRWGDNEQFF.

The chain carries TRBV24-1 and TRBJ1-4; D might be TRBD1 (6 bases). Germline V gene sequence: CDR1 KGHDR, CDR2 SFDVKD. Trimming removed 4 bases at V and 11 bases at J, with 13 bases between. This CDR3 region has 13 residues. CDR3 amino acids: CATSDRGGGKLFF. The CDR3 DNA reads TGTGCCACCAGTGACAGAGGCGGGGGCAAACTGTTTTTT.